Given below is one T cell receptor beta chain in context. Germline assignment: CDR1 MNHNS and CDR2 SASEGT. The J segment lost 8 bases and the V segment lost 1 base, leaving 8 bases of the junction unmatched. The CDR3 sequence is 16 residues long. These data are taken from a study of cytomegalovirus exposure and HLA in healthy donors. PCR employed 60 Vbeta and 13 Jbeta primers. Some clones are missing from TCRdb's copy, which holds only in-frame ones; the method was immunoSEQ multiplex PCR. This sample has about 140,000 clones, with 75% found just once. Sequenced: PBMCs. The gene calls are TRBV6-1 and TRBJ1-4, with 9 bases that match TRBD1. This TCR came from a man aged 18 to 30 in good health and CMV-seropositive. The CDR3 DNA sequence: TGTGCCAGCAGTGAAGGGACCGGGACAGGGTCCGAAAAACTGTTTTTT. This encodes CASSEGTGTGSEKLFF.